The present T cell receptor (beta chain) was sequenced within a study of CD8 T cells in ankylosing spondylitis. MiXCR, applied by TCRdb to the 5' RACE reads, yields one record per CDR3 protein. The sample consists of roughly 180,000 distinct CDR3 sequences, roughly 10% of them appearing once. This clonotype was recorded many times. Germline CDR1 and CDR2: ENHRY and SYGVKD. This CDR3 spans 13 amino acids. V dropped 2 bases and J dropped 0 bases, with 4 bases sitting between them. The origin of this receptor is a male donor with ankylosing spondylitis or in good health (not recorded which). Sequenced input: blood, either unsorted or a sorted T cell fraction (not recorded which). The genes are TRBV10-3 and TRBJ1-2; D not certain. The CDR3 reads CAISEAANYGYTF. The DNA for the CDR3 is TGTGCCATCAGTGAGGCCGCTAACTATGGCTACACCTTC.